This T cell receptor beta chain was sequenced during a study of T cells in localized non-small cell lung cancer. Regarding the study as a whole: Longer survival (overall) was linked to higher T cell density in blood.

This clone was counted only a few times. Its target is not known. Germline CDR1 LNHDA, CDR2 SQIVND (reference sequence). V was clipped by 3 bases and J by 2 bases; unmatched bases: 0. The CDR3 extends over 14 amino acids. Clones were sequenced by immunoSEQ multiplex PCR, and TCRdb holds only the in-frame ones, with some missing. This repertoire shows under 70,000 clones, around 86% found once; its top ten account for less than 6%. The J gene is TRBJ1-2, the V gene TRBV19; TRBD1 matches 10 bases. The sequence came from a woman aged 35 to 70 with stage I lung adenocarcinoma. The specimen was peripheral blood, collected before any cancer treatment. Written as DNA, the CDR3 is TGTGCCAGTAGTATGGGACAGGGGAACTATGGCTACACCTTC. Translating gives CASSMGQGNYGYTF. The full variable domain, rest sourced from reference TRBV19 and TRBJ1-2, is DGGITQSPKYLFRKEGQNVTLSCEQNLNHDAMYWYRQDPGQGLRLIYYSQIVNDFQKGDIAEGYSVSREKKESFPLTVTSAQKNPTAFYLCASSMGQGNYGYTFGSGTRLTVV.